Listed here is a single T cell receptor (beta chain). Template for every sorted-subset replicate PCR totaled around 200 ng DNA, tens of thousands of T cell genomes. Sequencing used immunoSEQ multiplex PCR; TCRdb keeps in-frame clones, though not all of them. Among roughly 2 million clones listed, roughly 95% were seen once. The record originates from a study of shared clonotypes between healthy human individuals. Per germline, CDR1 KGHSH and CDR2 LQKENI. This CDR3 is 13 amino acids long. V dropped 7 bases and J dropped 8; count of bases not matched to a gene: 5. The sequenced sample consisted of naive CD4+ T cells sorted from blood. The subset denotes: CD45RA+ positively selected. The receptor was isolated from a man younger than 35 in good health. V and J are TRBV18 and TRBJ1-4; TRBD1 matches 9 bases. CDR3 sequence: CASYAGTGEKLFF. In nucleotides, the CDR3 is TGTGCCAGCTACGCCGGGACAGGGGAAAAACTGTTTTTT.